Each of the 11 T cell receptor beta chains below was sequenced from the same sample in a study of blood T cell repertoires in COVID-19. Profiled with immunoSEQ multiplex PCR; TCRdb holds only in-frame clones, not every one. Of approximately 52,000 clones detected, approximately 84% appear once; the ten largest clones hold approximately 14%. The specimen sequenced was peripheral blood. The receptor source for this set is a man aged 65 to 85 with acute or convalescent COVID-19.

The chain joins TRBV12-5 to TRBJ2-3; 9 nucleotides line up with TRBD2. The CDR3 sequence is 16 residues long. The V gene's germline CDR1 is LGHNT and CDR2 FRNRAP. V shed 4 bases, J shed 5 bases, and the junction held 10 bases outside the gene matches. As DNA, the CDR3 is TGTGCTAGTGGTTCCCCCTCAGTAGCGGGAGAAGATACGCAGTATTTT. As protein: CASGSPSVAGEDTQYF.

This chain links TRBV5-1 with TRBJ1-6, with D unresolved. CDR3 size: 13 residues. The V gene's germline CDR1 is SGHRS and CDR2 YFSETQ. Trimming stripped 4 bases from V and 9 bases from J, with 11 bases between. The CDR3 reads CASSPREGSPLHF. The CDR3 DNA sequence: TGCGCCAGCAGCCCCCGGGAGGGTTCACCCCTCCACTTT.

The count of this clone is one. The CDR3 DNA is TGCGCCAGCAGCTTGTTTACAGGGGGGACTGAAGCTTTCTTT. It translates to CASSLFTGGTEAFF. The V and J genes are TRBV5-1 and TRBJ1-1; 8 bases align to TRBD1. V lost 1 base to trimming and J lost 5 bases; unmatched junction nucleotides: 4. The CDR3 is 14 amino acids. Germline assignment: CDR1 SGHRS and CDR2 YFSETQ. The full variable domain, in which reference TRBV5-1 and TRBJ1-1 provide the parts outside the CDR3, is KAGVTQTPRYLIKTRGQQVTLSCSPISGHRSVSWYQQTPGQGLQFLFEYFSETQRNKGNFPGRFSGRQFSNSRSEMNVSTLELGDSALYLCASSLFTGGTEAFFGQGTRLTVV.

CDR3 DNA: TGTGCCAGCAGCATCGGGACAGACTATGGCTACACCTTC. Protein product: CASSIGTDYGYTF. J is TRBJ1-2 and V is TRBV5-5; 7 nucleotides match TRBD1. CDR3 length equals 13 residues. Germline lookup yields CDR1 SGHKS and CDR2 YYEKEE (reference sequence). Trimming cost V 4 bases and J 3 bases; bases outside gene matches: 3.

The rearrangement uses TRBV7-9 and TRBJ2-7; D possibly corresponds to TRBD1 (6 bases). This CDR3 region has 17 residues. Trimming pared 3 bases from V and 2 bases from J, leaving 20 bases between. Germline CDR1 SEHNR, CDR2 FQNEAQ (reference sequence). The CDR3 is CASSFPGRQDKPYEQYF. In DNA, the CDR3 is TGTGCCAGCAGCTTCCCCGGGCGACAGGACAAACCCTACGAGCAGTACTTC.

This clone has a handful of counts. The identical CDR3 is also encoded by other nucleotide sequences in the sample. The gene calls are TRBV19 and TRBJ1-2; 8 nucleotides agree with TRBD1. The CDR3 is 13 residues long. The V segment lost 5 bases and the J segment 4 bases; nucleotides outside the gene matches: 3. The germline V gene has CDR1 LNHDA and CDR2 SQIVND (reference sequence). CDR3 protein: CASSPTGGYGYTF. As DNA, the CDR3 is TGTGCCAGTAGTCCAACAGGGGGCTATGGCTACACCTTC.

V is TRBV7-9 and J is TRBJ1-3; TRBD1 aligns across 8 bases. This CDR3 has 15 amino acids. Trimming took 1 base from V and 3 from J; bases not matched to a gene: 2. Germline V gene lookup returns CDR1 SEHNR and CDR2 FQNEAQ (reference sequence). The CDR3 loop reads CASSLGTGNGNTIYF. The CDR3 region has the DNA TGTGCCAGCAGCTTAGGGACAGGGAATGGAAACACCATATATTTT. The variable domain in full, with the rest retrieved from reference TRBV7-9 and TRBJ1-3, is DTGVSQNPRHKITKRGQNVTFRCDPISEHNRLYWYRQTLGQGPEFLTYFQNEAQLEKSRLLSDRFSAERPKGSFSTLEIQRTEQGDSAMYLCASSLGTGNGNTIYFGEGSWLTVV.

V usage is TRBV7-9 and J usage is TRBJ1-2; tentatively, D is TRBD1 (5 bases). Trimming shortened V by 0 bases and J by 5 bases, and 10 bases separated the two germline ends. The CDR3 length is 14 residues. Germline-derived CDR1 and CDR2 are SEHNR and FQNEAQ (reference sequence). The CDR3 here is CASSLAPDSYGYTF. The CDR3 DNA follows: TGTGCCAGCAGCTTAGCGCCTGACAGTTATGGCTACACCTTC.

The chain uses TRBV12-3 or TRBV12-4 and TRBJ1-2, with D possibly matching TRBD1 (5 bases). This CDR3 region has 13 residues. V lost 3 bases to trimming and J lost 4 bases, with 9 bases between them. In DNA form, the CDR3 reads TGTGCCAGCAGTTTGGGGCAGGTCTATGGCTACACCTTC. Protein product: CASSLGQVYGYTF.

This clone occurred a few times. The chain recombines TRBV7-3 with TRBJ2-1, with a possible D match to TRBD1 (5 bases). Germline V gene sequence: CDR1 SGHTA, CDR2 FQGTGA. The V gene lost 4 bases and the J gene lost 9 bases, with 16 bases spanning the gap. The CDR3 covers 14 residues. The CDR3 sequence: CASSSNIRGAEQFF. The CDR3 nucleotides read TGTGCCAGCAGCTCCAACATAAGGGGTGCTGAGCAGTTCTTC.

V is TRBV19 and J is TRBJ1-6; D is unclear. The CDR3 spans 15 residues. Germline V gene lookup returns CDR1 LNHDA and CDR2 SQIVND (reference sequence). V was clipped by 3 bases and J by 0 bases, with 6 bases between them. The CDR3 DNA reads as TGTGCCAGTAGTATGGCAAGCTCCTATAATTCACCCCTCCACTTT. Its protein product is CASSMASSYNSPLHF.